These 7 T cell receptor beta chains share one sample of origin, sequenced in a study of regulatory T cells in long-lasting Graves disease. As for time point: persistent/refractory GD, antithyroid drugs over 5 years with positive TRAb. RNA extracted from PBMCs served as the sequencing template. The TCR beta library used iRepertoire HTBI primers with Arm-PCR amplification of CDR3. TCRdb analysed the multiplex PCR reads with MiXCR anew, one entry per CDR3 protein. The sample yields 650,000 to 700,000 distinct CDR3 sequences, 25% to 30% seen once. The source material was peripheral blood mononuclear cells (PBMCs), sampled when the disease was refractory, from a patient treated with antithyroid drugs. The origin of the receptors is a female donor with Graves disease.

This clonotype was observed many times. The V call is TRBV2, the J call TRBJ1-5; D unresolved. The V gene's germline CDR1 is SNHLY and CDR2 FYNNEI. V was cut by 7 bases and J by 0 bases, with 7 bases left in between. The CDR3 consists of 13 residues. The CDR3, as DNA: TGTGCCAGCACCGCGTATAGCAATCAGCCCCAGCATTTT. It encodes CASTAYSNQPQHF.

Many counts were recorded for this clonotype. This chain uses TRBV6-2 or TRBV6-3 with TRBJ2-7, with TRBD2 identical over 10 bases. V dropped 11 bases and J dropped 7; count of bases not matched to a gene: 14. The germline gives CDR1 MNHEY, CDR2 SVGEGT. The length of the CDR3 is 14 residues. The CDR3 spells CAARPGLAVREQYF. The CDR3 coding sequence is TGTGCCGCAAGGCCCGGACTAGCGGTGAGAGAGCAGTACTTC.

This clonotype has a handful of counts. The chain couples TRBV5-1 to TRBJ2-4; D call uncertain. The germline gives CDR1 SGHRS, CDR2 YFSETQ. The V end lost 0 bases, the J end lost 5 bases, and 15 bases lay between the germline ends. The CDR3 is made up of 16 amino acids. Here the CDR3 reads CASSLVASQDQNIQYF. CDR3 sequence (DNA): TGCGCCAGCAGCTTGGTGGCAAGCCAGGACCAAAACATTCAGTACTTC. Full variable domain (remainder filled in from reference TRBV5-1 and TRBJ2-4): KAGVTQTPRYLIKTRGQQVTLSCSPISGHRSVSWYQQTPGQGLQFLFEYFSETQRNKGNFPGRFSGRQFSNSRSEMNVSTLELGDSALYLCASSLVASQDQNIQYFGAGTRLSVL.

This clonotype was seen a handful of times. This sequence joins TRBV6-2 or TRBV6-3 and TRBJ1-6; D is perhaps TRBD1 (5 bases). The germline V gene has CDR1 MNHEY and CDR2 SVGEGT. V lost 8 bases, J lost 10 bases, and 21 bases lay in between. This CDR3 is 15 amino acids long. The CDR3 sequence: CASGGVGGGGSPLHF. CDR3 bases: TGTGCCAGCGGGGGTGTTGGGGGGGGAGGCTCACCCCTCCACTTT.

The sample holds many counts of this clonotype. This chain's CDR3 is CASSSGTGGRMNTEAFF. The CDR3 region has the DNA TGTGCCAGCAGTTCCGGAACAGGGGGAAGAATGAACACTGAAGCTTTCTTT. This chain links TRBV12-3 or TRBV12-4 with TRBJ1-1; 8 bases are a match to TRBD1. This CDR3 has 17 residues. J was trimmed by 0 bases and V by 4 bases; bases with no gene match: 10.

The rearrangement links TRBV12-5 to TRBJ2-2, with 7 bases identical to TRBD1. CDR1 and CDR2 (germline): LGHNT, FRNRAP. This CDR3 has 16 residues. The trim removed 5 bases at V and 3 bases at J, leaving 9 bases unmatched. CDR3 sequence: CASGPLLTGYTGELFF. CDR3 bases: TGTGCTAGTGGTCCCCTTCTGACAGGGTACACCGGGGAGCTGTTTTTT.

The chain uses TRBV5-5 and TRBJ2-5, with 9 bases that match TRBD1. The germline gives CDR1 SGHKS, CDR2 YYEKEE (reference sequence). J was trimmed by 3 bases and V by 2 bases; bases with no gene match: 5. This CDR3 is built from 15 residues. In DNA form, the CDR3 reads TGTGCCAGCAGCTTATGGGACAGGGAGGAAGAGACCCAGTACTTC. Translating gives CASSLWDREEETQYF.